This entry describes one T cell receptor beta chain. This entry is derived from a study of blood T cell repertoires in COVID-19. Study-wide context: The United States, Italy and Spain provided the acute and convalescent COVID-19 samples. T cells, B-cell-depleted T cells, or PBMCs provided the cDNA or gDNA that served as material.

The J segment lost 2 bases and the V segment lost 0 bases, leaving 14 bases of the junction unmatched. CDR3 length: 18 residues. Germline values: CDR1 SGHRS, CDR2 YFSETQ. Source study methods: Reference gene primer amplification gave estimated nucleated cell counts. Method: immunoSEQ multiplex PCR; TCRdb's copy keeps in-frame clones and lacks some. For V, J and clone size, that table is used; D and trimming come from the DNA. The sample gives more than 110,000 clones, 85% to 90% of which show up once; approximately 11% is in the top ten. The sequence came from a woman older than 75 with acute or convalescent COVID-19. The V call is TRBV5-1, the J call TRBJ2-7, with TRBD1 matching 7 bases. The material sequenced was peripheral blood. In DNA form, the CDR3 reads TGCGCCAGCAGCTTGGATCCGAAACAGGGGCAAAAACCCTACGAGCAGTACTTC. Translation gives CASSLDPKQGQKPYEQYF.